A single sample is the source of the 29 T cell receptor beta chains below, sequenced in a study of cytomegalovirus exposure and HLA in healthy donors. With 60 Vbeta and 13 Jbeta primers, the PCR was carried out. Produced via immunoSEQ multiplex PCR; TCRdb's table is partial and in-frame only. The repertoire holds under 200,000 clones, 82% seen once, with about 0.98% in the top ten. Specimen: PBMCs. These receptors all stem from a girl aged 2 to 9 in good health and CMV-seropositive.

The chain combines TRBV18 with TRBJ2-5; 14 nucleotides line up with TRBD2. The CDR3 length is 17 residues. Germline CDR1 and CDR2: KGHSH and LQKENI. V gave up 5 bases and J gave up 3 bases; unmatched junction bases: 8. CDR3 protein: CASSTPGLAGAEETQYF. In nucleotides, the CDR3 is TGTGCCAGCTCAACTCCGGGACTAGCGGGAGCCGAAGAGACCCAGTACTTC. Supplemented by reference TRBV18 and TRBJ2-5, the full variable domain reads NAGVMQNPRHLVRRRGQEARLRCSPMKGHSHVYWYRQLPEEGLKFMVYLQKENIIDESGMPKERFSAEFPKEGPSILRIQQVVRGDSAAYFCASSTPGLAGAEETQYFGPGTRLLVL.

This clone was counted only a few times. V is TRBV5-1 and J is TRBJ2-3; 8 nucleotides align to TRBD2. V was clipped by 3 bases and J by 0 bases; unmatched bases: 9. Germline CDR1 is SGHRS and CDR2 is YFSETQ. The CDR3 has 17 amino acids. The DNA for the CDR3 is TGCGCCAGCAGCTCTTCTCTACTAGCGGCTAGCACAGATACGCAGTATTTT. Its protein is CASSSSLLAASTDTQYF. The variable domain in full, completed from reference TRBV5-1 and TRBJ2-3, reads KAGVTQTPRYLIKTRGQQVTLSCSPISGHRSVSWYQQTPGQGLQFLFEYFSETQRNKGNFPGRFSGRQFSNSRSEMNVSTLELGDSALYLCASSSSLLAASTDTQYFGPGTRLTVL.

In its sample, this clone was seen once. Other nucleotide sequences in the sample specify the same CDR3. V gene TRBV7-3 combines with J gene TRBJ1-1; D may be TRBD1 (5 bases). Trimming removed 5 bases at V and 1 base at J, with 8 bases between. Germline values: CDR1 SGHTA, CDR2 FQGTGA. This CDR3 contains 13 residues. The CDR3 reads CASSTGPNTEAFF. The CDR3 DNA reads TGTGCCAGCAGCACAGGCCCGAACACTGAAGCTTTCTTT.

Concerning this clone itself: The junction departs from the called germline gene at one end, perhaps through a read error. V usage is TRBV7-9 and J usage is TRBJ2-1; tentatively, D is TRBD2 (6 bases). This CDR3 comprises 17 residues. CDR1 and CDR2 (germline): SEHNR, FQNEAQ (reference sequence). Here the CDR3 reads CASSPSVWSSVRNGQFF. CDR3 nucleotides: TGTGCCAGCAGCCCCAGTGTATGGTCTAGCGTACGCAATGGGCAGTTCTTC. Looking up the rest from reference TRBV7-9 and TRBJ2-1 gives the full variable domain: DTGVSQNPRHKITKRGQNVTFRCDPISEHNRLYWYRQTLGQGPEFLTYFQNEAQLEKSRLLSDRFSAERPKGSFSTLEIQRTEQGDSAMYLCASSPSVWSSVRNGQFFGPGTRLTVL.

This chain joins TRBV19 and TRBJ2-6, with 8 bases fitting TRBD2. Trimming at V came to 5 bases and at J to 3 bases, leaving 12 bases not matched to a gene. Per the germline V gene, CDR1 is LNHDA and CDR2 is SQIVND (reference sequence). The CDR3 spans 18 residues. The CDR3 coding sequence is TGTGCCAGTAGTTACAGCGGGAGAGGCTGGAGTGGGGCCAACGTCCTGACTTTC. This sequence encodes CASSYSGRGWSGANVLTF.

The gene calls are TRBV5-1 and TRBJ2-7; TRBD2 matches at 9 bases. Unmatched junction bases numbered 7, after V lost 1 base and J lost 2 bases. CDR1 is SGHRS and CDR2 is YFSETQ in the germline V gene. CDR3 length: 16 amino acids. The chain's CDR3 is CASSLLGLAGTYEQYF. CDR3 DNA sequence: TGCGCCAGCAGCTTGTTAGGGCTAGCGGGAACCTACGAGCAGTACTTC. Based on the CDR3 plus reference TRBV5-1 and TRBJ2-7, the full variable domain is KAGVTQTPRYLIKTRGQQVTLSCSPISGHRSVSWYQQTPGQGLQFLFEYFSETQRNKGNFPGRFSGRQFSNSRSEMNVSTLELGDSALYLCASSLLGLAGTYEQYFGPGTRLTVT.

A single count supports this clone. The chain joins TRBV19 to TRBJ2-2, with unresolved D. This CDR3 has 16 residues. Germline CDR1 reads LNHDA; CDR2 reads SQIVND (reference sequence). Trimming left V 3 bases short and J 5 bases short, with 16 bases between. Here the CDR3 DNA reads TGTGCCAGTAGTATCGGCAGGCCCCCTTGGACCGGGGAGCTGTTTTTT. It is translated as CASSIGRPPWTGELFF. The whole variable domain, filled in from reference TRBV19 and TRBJ2-2, reads DGGITQSPKYLFRKEGQNVTLSCEQNLNHDAMYWYRQDPGQGLRLIYYSQIVNDFQKGDIAEGYSVSREKKESFPLTVTSAQKNPTAFYLCASSIGRPPWTGELFFGEGSRLTVL.

This clone was picked up a small number of times. The V gene is TRBV11-2, the J gene TRBJ2-3; TRBD2 might be the D (7 bases). The germline gives CDR1 SGHAT, CDR2 FQNNGV. V was cut by 0 bases and J by 3 bases, with 16 bases left in between. The CDR3 length is 17 residues. As DNA, the CDR3 is TGTGCCAGCAGCTTAGAGGGGGCGGGAGTTCGAACAGATACGCAGTATTTT. Protein product: CASSLEGAGVRTDTQYF.

J is TRBJ1-5 and V is TRBV28; TRBD1 is a possible D gene (5 bases). The length of the CDR3 is 16 residues. V was shortened by 6 bases and J by 1 base, with 16 bases between the two germline ends. Germline V gene sequence: CDR1 MDHEN, CDR2 SYDVKM. The CDR3, as DNA: TGTGCCAGCAGCAGCCGCCGGGAGGGGAGCAATCAGCCCCAGCATTTT. Translated, it gives CASSSRREGSNQPQHF.

This chain uses TRBV19 with TRBJ2-7; D uncertain. The length of the CDR3 is 14 residues. CDR1 LNHDA and CDR2 SQIVND come from the germline V gene (reference sequence). Trimming shortened V by 4 bases and J by 0 bases, and 10 bases separated the two germline ends. Written as DNA, the CDR3 is TGTGCCAGTAGTAGACTGATCAACTCCTACGAGCAGTACTTC. Protein sequence: CASSRLINSYEQYF.

This chain joins TRBV5-1 and TRBJ1-1, with 9 bases identical to TRBD1. From germline, CDR1 is SGHRS and CDR2 YFSETQ. Trimming took 3 bases from V and 5 from J; bases not matched to a gene: 5. The CDR3 extends over 14 amino acids. Written as DNA, the CDR3 is TGCGCCAGCAGCTGGGGACAGGGAAGGACTGAAGCTTTCTTT. Translating gives CASSWGQGRTEAFF.

This clone was observed a single time. The V and J genes are TRBV7-3 and TRBJ1-1; 8 nucleotides agree with TRBD1. With 4 bases clipped from V and 8 bases from J, the junction kept 12 bases outside the gene matches. The CDR3 contains 15 residues. Germline CDR1 and CDR2: SGHTA and FQGTGA. CDR3 residues: CASSSHRWNRGEAFF. DNA of the CDR3: TGTGCCAGCAGCTCACACCGATGGAACAGGGGGGAAGCTTTCTTT.

The V gene is TRBV5-1, the J gene TRBJ1-1, with D tentatively TRBD1 (5 bases). Trimming took off 4 bases at V and 1 base at J, with 11 bases between the two ends. The germline V gene encodes CDR1 SGHRS and CDR2 YFSETQ. The CDR3 spans 14 residues. The CDR3 DNA reads as TGCGCCAGCAGCCCACTAACAGGGAACACTGAAGCTTTCTTT. Translated, it gives CASSPLTGNTEAFF.

The chain couples TRBV30 to TRBJ2-1; D is perhaps TRBD2 (5 bases). The CDR3 runs 15 residues. Germline-derived CDR1 and CDR2 are GTSNPN and SVGIG (reference sequence). The V end was cut by 3 bases, the J end by 5 bases, with 17 bases between. The CDR3 DNA is TGTGCCTGGAGAGAAACTAGTTTTCGTCACAATGAGCAGTTCTTC. This codes for CAWRETSFRHNEQFF.

The gene calls are TRBV29-1 and TRBJ1-3; D is ambiguous. V lost 3 bases and J 4 bases, leaving 4 bases between the germline ends. This CDR3 comprises 11 residues. CDR1 is SQVTM and CDR2 is ANQGSEA in the germline V gene. CDR3 protein: CSVDQGNTIYF. CDR3 coding DNA: TGCAGCGTTGACCAGGGAAACACCATATATTTT. Supplemented by reference TRBV29-1 and TRBJ1-3, the full variable domain reads SAVISQKPSRDICQRGTSLTIQCQVDSQVTMMFWYRQQPGQSLTLIATANQGSEATYESGFVIDKFPISRPNLTFSTLTVSNMSPEDSSIYLCSVDQGNTIYFGEGSWLTVV.

J is TRBJ2-5 and V is TRBV2, with 12 bases identical to TRBD2. J lost 4 bases, V lost 4 bases, and 7 bases had no gene match. The CDR3 runs 16 residues. The germline CDR1 and CDR2 sequences are SNHLY and FYNNEI. CDR3 DNA: TGTGCCAGCAGTGGATGGACTAGCGGGACGGGAGAGACCCAGTACTTC. It translates to CASSGWTSGTGETQYF.

This clone has a handful of counts. This chain links TRBV4-1 with TRBJ1-1, with a tentative D call TRBD1 (6 bases). The V and J ends lost 8 bases and 3 bases respectively, with 16 bases between them. Germline assignment: CDR1 MGHRA and CDR2 YSYEKL. The CDR3 sequence is 14 residues long. CDR3 bases: TGCGCCAGCCGTTTGGGGGGGGCGCACACTGAAGCTTTCTTT. Translating gives CASRLGGAHTEAFF.

The J gene is TRBJ2-1, the V gene TRBV4-1; a weak D match, TRBD2 (6 bases). CDR3 size: 17 residues. Germline V CDR1 and CDR2: MGHRA, YSYEKL. With 6 bases removed from V and 7 bases from J, the gap between germline ends came to 25 bases. CDR3 nucleotide sequence: TGCGCCAGCAGTCGCTTAGGTATGTCTCGGGAGAAGAATGAGCAGTTCTTC. Its protein is CASSRLGMSREKNEQFF.

This chain uses TRBV27 with TRBJ2-7, with D possibly matching TRBD2 (5 bases). This CDR3 region has 16 residues. Per germline, CDR1 MNHEY and CDR2 SMNVEV (reference sequence). V shed 5 bases and J shed 5 bases, with 22 bases lying between them. The CDR3: CASSPRTPRSGDEQYF. The CDR3 DNA is TGTGCCAGCAGTCCGAGGACTCCTCGGAGTGGGGACGAGCAGTACTTC.

The gene calls are TRBV11-2 and TRBJ2-1; D remains unclear. The CDR3 has 10 residues. V shed 3 bases and J shed 9 bases, with 3 bases lying between them. Germline assignment: CDR1 SGHAT and CDR2 FQNNGV. The CDR3 DNA reads TGTGCCAGCAGCTTCGGTGAGCAGTTCTTC. Protein product: CASSFGEQFF.

This clone was seen once. The chain combines TRBV28 with TRBJ1-5; D is possibly TRBD1 (5 bases). V lost 7 bases to trimming and J lost 2 bases, with 12 bases between them. This CDR3 has 14 residues. From germline, CDR1 is MDHEN and CDR2 SYDVKM. Written as DNA, the CDR3 is TGTGCCAGCATAGGGGATGGGGGCAATCAGCCCCAGCATTTT. Its translation is CASIGDGGNQPQHF. The variable domain in full, with the rest retrieved from reference TRBV28 and TRBJ1-5, is DVKVTQSSRYLVKRTGEKVFLECVQDMDHENMFWYRQDPGLGLRLIYFSYDVKMKEKGDIPEGYSVSREKKERFSLILESASTNQTSMYLCASIGDGGNQPQHFGDGTRLSIL.

This clone has a handful of counts. This chain links TRBV18 with TRBJ2-3, with TRBD1 as a possible D gene (5 bases). The germline V and J ends were trimmed by 3 bases and 3 bases, with 7 bases remaining between them. The CDR3 covers 13 residues. Germline CDR1 reads KGHSH; CDR2 reads LQKENI. The CDR3 spells CASSPPGTDTQYF. The CDR3 nucleotides read TGTGCCAGCTCACCCCCAGGGACAGATACGCAGTATTTT.

In the case of this clone: Sequence at one end of the junction differs from germline and may be a read error. As DNA, the CDR3 is TGTGCTAGCAGCTTATCGGTGGGAGGGCCGAGTCCCAATGAGCAGTTCTTC. It yields the protein CASSLSVGGPSPNEQFF. The J gene is TRBJ2-1, the V gene TRBV7-7; the match to TRBD2 covers 7 bases. The CDR3 is made up of 17 amino acids. Looked up from germline, CDR1 is SSHAT and CDR2 is FNYEAQ (reference sequence).

A few counts support this clone. This chain's CDR3 is CASSSGSSYNEQFF. CDR3 bases: TGCGCCAGCAGTAGCGGGAGCTCCTACAATGAGCAGTTCTTC. This chain uses TRBV5-1 with TRBJ2-1; 9 positions agree with TRBD2. From germline, CDR1 is SGHRS and CDR2 YFSETQ. The trim removed 5 bases at V and 0 bases at J, leaving 0 bases unmatched. The CDR3 has 14 residues.

The chain uses TRBV5-1 and TRBJ1-3; tentative D call: TRBD1 (5 bases). Trimming removed 1 base from V and 4 bases from J, with 12 bases in between. CDR3 length equals 15 residues. Germline values: CDR1 SGHRS, CDR2 YFSETQ. The CDR3 sequence is CASSLMGLWGNTIYF. The CDR3 DNA follows: TGCGCCAGCAGCTTGATGGGGCTCTGGGGAAACACCATATATTTT. Combining the CDR3 with reference TRBV5-1 and TRBJ1-3 gives the whole variable domain KAGVTQTPRYLIKTRGQQVTLSCSPISGHRSVSWYQQTPGQGLQFLFEYFSETQRNKGNFPGRFSGRQFSNSRSEMNVSTLELGDSALYLCASSLMGLWGNTIYFGEGSWLTVV.

The rearrangement links TRBV27 to TRBJ1-5; D is unresolved. The CDR3 runs 13 residues. Trimming shortened V by 3 bases and J by 5 bases, and 8 bases separated the two germline ends. The germline gives CDR1 MNHEY, CDR2 SMNVEV (reference sequence). This chain's CDR3 is CASSFSGDQPQHF. In DNA form, the CDR3 reads TGTGCCAGCAGTTTTTCCGGGGATCAGCCCCAGCATTTT.

The chain links TRBV30 to TRBJ1-2, with a possible D match to TRBD1 (5 bases). The length of the CDR3 is 12 residues. Looked up from germline, CDR1 is GTSNPN and CDR2 is SVGIG (reference sequence). Trimming removed 2 bases at V and 4 bases at J, with 8 bases between. The CDR3 spells CAWSQGFYGYTF. The DNA for the CDR3 is TGTGCCTGGAGTCAGGGATTCTATGGCTACACCTTC.

The CDR3 loop reads CASTLQGQGNQPQHF. CDR3 sequence (DNA): TGTGCCAGCACCCTTCAGGGGCAGGGCAATCAGCCCCAGCATTTT. The J gene is TRBJ1-5, the V gene TRBV28; tentatively, D is TRBD1 (6 bases). V lost 7 bases and J lost 2, with 15 bases in between. The CDR3 spans 15 residues. Per germline, CDR1 MDHEN and CDR2 SYDVKM.

V is TRBV4-1 and J is TRBJ2-5; D ambiguous. V was cut by 2 bases and J by 5 bases, with 12 bases left in between. CDR1 MGHRA and CDR2 YSYEKL come from the germline V gene. This CDR3 spans 14 amino acids. CDR3 sequence reads: CASSQWKLEETQYF. Here the CDR3 DNA reads TGCGCCAGCAGCCAATGGAAACTGGAGGAGACCCAGTACTTC.